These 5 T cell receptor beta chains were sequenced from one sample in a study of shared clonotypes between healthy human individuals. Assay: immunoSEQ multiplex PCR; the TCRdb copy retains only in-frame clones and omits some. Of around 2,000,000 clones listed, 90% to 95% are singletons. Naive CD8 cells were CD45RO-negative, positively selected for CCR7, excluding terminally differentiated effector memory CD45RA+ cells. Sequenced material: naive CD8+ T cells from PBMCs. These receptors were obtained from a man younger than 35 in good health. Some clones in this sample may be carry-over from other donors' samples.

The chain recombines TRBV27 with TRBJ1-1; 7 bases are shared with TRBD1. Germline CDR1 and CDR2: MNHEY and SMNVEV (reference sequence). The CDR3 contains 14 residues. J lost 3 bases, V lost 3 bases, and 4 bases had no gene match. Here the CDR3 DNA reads TGTGCCAGCAGTTTCGGCAGGGGGGACACTGAAGCTTTCTTT. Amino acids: CASSFGRGDTEAFF.

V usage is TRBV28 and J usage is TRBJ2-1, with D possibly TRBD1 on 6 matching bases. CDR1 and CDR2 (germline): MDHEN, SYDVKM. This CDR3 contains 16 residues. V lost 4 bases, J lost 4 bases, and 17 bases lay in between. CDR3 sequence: CASSSAHRDEYNEQFF. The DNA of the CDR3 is TGTGCCAGCAGTTCAGCCCACAGGGATGAGTACAATGAGCAGTTCTTC. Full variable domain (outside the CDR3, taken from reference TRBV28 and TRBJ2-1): DVKVTQSSRYLVKRTGEKVFLECVQDMDHENMFWYRQDPGLGLRLIYFSYDVKMKEKGDIPEGYSVSREKKERFSLILESASTNQTSMYLCASSSAHRDEYNEQFFGPGTRLTVL.

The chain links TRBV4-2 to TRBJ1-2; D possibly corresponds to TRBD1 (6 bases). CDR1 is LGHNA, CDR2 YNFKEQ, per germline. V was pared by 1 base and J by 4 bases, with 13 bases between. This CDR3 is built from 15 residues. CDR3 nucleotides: TGTGCCAGCAGCCAAGGTAACAGGGATGTCTATGGCTACACCTTC. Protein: CASSQGNRDVYGYTF.

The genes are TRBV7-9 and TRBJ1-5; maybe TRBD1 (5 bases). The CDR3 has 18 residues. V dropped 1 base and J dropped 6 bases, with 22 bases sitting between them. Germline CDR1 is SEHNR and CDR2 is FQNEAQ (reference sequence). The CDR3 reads CASSLVRVGRETSQPQHF. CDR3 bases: TGTGCCAGCAGCTTAGTTAGGGTCGGCAGGGAAACGAGTCAGCCCCAGCATTTT.

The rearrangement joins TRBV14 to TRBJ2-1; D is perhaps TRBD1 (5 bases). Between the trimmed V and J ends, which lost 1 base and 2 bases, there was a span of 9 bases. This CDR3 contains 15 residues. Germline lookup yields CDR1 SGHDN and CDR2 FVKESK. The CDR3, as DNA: TGTGCCAGCAGCCAAGTTCAGGGCCCCTACAATGAGCAGTTCTTC. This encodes CASSQVQGPYNEQFF.